This T cell receptor beta chain was sequenced for a study of blood T cell repertoires in COVID-19. At the level of the study: COVID-19 samples from acute and convalescent phases originated in the United States, Italy and Spain. From T cells, B-cell-depleted T cells, or PBMCs came the material, which was cDNA or gDNA.

With 0 bases removed from V and 7 bases from J, the gap between germline ends came to 16 bases. Germline CDR1 is MNHEY and CDR2 is SVGAGI. CDR3 length equals 16 residues. Per the study methods: Amplification from reference gene primers served as the basis for estimated nucleated cell counts. The protocol was immunoSEQ multiplex PCR, while the TCRdb copy is restricted to in-frame clones and leaves out a portion. V and J calls and clone size are those listed in that table; D and trimming were worked out from the DNA. The sample gives some 360,000 clones, about 88% of which show up once; approximately 1% is in the top ten. This clone was seen once.

This sequence originates from a woman aged 25 to 45 who had been exposed to COVID-19. The sequenced material came from PBMCs or T cells enriched from blood (not recorded which). The chain couples TRBV6-5 to TRBJ2-1, with D possibly TRBD2 on 6 matching bases. This CDR3 reads CASSYSWRGSGNEQFF. CDR3 in DNA: TGTGCCAGCAGTTACTCGTGGCGGGGTTCGGGAAATGAGCAGTTCTTC.